This T cell receptor beta chain was recovered during a study of CD8+ T cells in alopecia areata (dated by TCRdb to the late 2010s). Context from the whole study: The study used high-throughput TCRbeta sequencing to examine T cell clonal expansion in alopecia areata, in both the C3H/HeJ mouse model and human patients. Scalp tissue and sorted CD4+ and CD8+ peripheral blood T cells from patchy and totalis/universalis alopecia areata patients and from healthy controls were covered by human TCRbeta sequencing. Clonality in the scalp was compared among normal scalp (n=4), patchy alopecia areata scalp (n=8), and alopecia totalis/universalis scalp (n=8). The RNA source kit depended on sample type: the PAXgene miRNA kit for fixed scalp, the miRNeasy kit for PBMCs, and the RNeasy kit for mouse skin. immunoSEQ multiplex PCR using 35 Vbeta forward primers and 13 Jbeta reverse primers was used to amplify TCRbeta CDR3 regions.

Receptor amplification or capture employed the immunoSEQ multiplex PCR assay. For TCR sequencing, RNA was extracted from every sample and reverse transcribed into cDNA to serve as template. First-strand cDNA was synthesized using SuperScript III with a 2:1 mix of oligo-dT and random hexamers. A synthetic immune receptor repertoire was used to gauge amplification bias, and whatever bias remained was removed computationally. The authors' analysis ran thus. Raw reads were preprocessed for error removal, and CDR3 was defined according to IMGT conventions as running from the conserved cysteine to phenylalanine. Clonality was computed as 1 minus the Shannon entropy, with the entropy normalized by log2 of the number of productive unique TCRs. Whether scalp clones were CD4 or CD8 was inferred by matching scalp TCRbeta sequences against CD4 and CD8 repertoires sorted from blood. TCRdb took over this immuneACCESS table, retaining in-frame rearrangements with V and J assigned. Such tables are incomplete; in checked studies, under half of the missing clones stem from an unresolved V gene, and the remainder is unexplained. V, J and clone size reflect that table, while D and trimming were determined from the DNA. In this sample the table shows more than 95,000 clones, roughly half of which occur a single time. About 9% of the sample is held by the ten biggest clonotypes.

The CDR3 has 15 amino acids, counting the end cysteine and phenylalanine. Only the CDR3 part of the read is kept: 45 bases, read in frame from the first base. Compared with germline, V lacks 5 bases and J lacks 4 bases; bases without a gene match: 5. For CDR1 and CDR2, the germline V gene (reference sequence) lists SEHNR and FQNEAQ. Remarks on this clone: Its antigen is not yet known. The input lacks base qualities; no much larger clone sits a single base away.

After PBMCs were isolated by density centrifugation and stained for CD3, CD4 and CD8, a FACSAria was used to sort CD4+ and CD8+ T cells. Scalp biopsies and blood samples were obtained from unaffected controls. Study-wide findings and limitations: Unlike mouse skin, which is dominated by gammadelta T cells, normal human skin has resident alphabeta T cells that are also sequenced, and this complicates analysis of the scalp TCR repertoire. Shared TCR sequences between patients were less evident than in mice, which may be partly attributable to HLA diversity in the patient population. Lesional scalp, especially in alopecia totalis/universalis, showed higher clonality and more expanded CD8+ clones than normal scalp, suggesting antigenic drive.

The chain was built from TRBV7-9 and TRBJ2-3, with 11 bases aligning to TRBD2. Sequencing used CD4+ T cells sorted from blood. The origin of this receptor is a human donor in good health. The CDR3 region reads CASSRSGGGPDTQYF. The DNA sequence reads TGTGCCAGCAGCCGTAGCGGGGGGGGACCAGATACGCAGTATTTT.